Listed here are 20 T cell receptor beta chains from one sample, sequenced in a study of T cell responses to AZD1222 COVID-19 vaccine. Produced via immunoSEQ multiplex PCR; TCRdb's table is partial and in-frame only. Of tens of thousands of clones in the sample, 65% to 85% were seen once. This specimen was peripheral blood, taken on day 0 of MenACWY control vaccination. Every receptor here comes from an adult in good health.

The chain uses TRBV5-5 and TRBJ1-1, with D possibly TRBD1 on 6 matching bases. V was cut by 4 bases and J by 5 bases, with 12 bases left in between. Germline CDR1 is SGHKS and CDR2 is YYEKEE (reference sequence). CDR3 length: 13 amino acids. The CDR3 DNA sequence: TGTGCCAGCAGCCCTTACCAGGGGACTGAAGCTTTCTTT. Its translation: CASSPYQGTEAFF.

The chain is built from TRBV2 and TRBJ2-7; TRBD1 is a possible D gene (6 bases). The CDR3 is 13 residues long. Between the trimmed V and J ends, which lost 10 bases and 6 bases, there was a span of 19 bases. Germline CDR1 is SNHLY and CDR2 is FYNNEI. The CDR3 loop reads CATPGQSGREQYV. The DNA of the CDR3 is TGTGCCACCCCCGGACAGTCGGGCCGCGAGCAGTACGTC.

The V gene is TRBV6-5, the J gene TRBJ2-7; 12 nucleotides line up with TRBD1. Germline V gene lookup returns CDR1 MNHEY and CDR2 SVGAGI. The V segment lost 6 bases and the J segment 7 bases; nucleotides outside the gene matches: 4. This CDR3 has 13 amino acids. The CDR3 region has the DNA TGTGCCAGCAGGGGACAGGGGGCGCGAGAGCAGTACTTC. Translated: CASRGQGAREQYF.

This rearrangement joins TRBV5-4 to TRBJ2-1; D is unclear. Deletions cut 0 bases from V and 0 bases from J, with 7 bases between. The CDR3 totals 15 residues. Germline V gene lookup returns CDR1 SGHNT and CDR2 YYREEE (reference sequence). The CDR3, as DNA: TGTGCCAGCAGCTTGGTGGCGAGCTCCTACAATGAGCAGTTCTTC. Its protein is CASSLVASSYNEQFF.

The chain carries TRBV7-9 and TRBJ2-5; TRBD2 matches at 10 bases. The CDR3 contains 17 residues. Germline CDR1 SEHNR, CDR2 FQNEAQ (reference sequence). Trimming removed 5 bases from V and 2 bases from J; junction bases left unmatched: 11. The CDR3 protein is CASSPRSRTSGQETQYF. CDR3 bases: TGTGCCAGCAGCCCCCGCTCCCGGACTAGCGGTCAAGAGACCCAGTACTTC.

The CDR3 bases are TGTGCCAGCAGTGAAAGGATGGGTGGCACTGAAGCTTTCTTT. Protein sequence: CASSERMGGTEAFF. This sequence joins TRBV2 and TRBJ1-1; D remains unclear. CDR1 and CDR2 (germline): SNHLY, FYNNEI. The CDR3 is 14 residues long. Trimming removed 2 bases at V and 4 bases at J, with 11 bases between.

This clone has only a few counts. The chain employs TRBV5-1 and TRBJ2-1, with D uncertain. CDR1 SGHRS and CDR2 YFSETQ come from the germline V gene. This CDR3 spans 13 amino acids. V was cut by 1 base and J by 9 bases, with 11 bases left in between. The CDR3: CASSLLESGEQFF. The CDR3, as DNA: TGCGCCAGCAGCTTGCTGGAGTCGGGTGAGCAGTTCTTC.

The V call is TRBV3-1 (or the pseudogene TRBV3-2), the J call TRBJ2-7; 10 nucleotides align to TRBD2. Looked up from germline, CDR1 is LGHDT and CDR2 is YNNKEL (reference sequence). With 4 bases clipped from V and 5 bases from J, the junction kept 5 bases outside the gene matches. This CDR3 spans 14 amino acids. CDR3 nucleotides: TGTGCCAGCAGCCTTAGCGGGAGGAGGGACGAGCAGTACTTC. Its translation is CASSLSGRRDEQYF.

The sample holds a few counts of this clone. The CDR3 region is CASSLWGDTEAFF. As DNA, the CDR3 is TGTGCCAGCAGTTTATGGGGAGACACTGAAGCTTTCTTT. The chain carries TRBV12-3 or TRBV12-4 and TRBJ1-1; D unclear. The CDR3 consists of 13 residues. The V and J ends lost 2 bases and 3 bases respectively, with 7 bases between them.

Written as DNA, the CDR3 is TGTGCCAGCAGCTCCCAGGGAGCGGGGTTCAACGAGCAGTACTTC. The encoded protein is CASSSQGAGFNEQYF. This chain joins TRBV11-2 and TRBJ2-7; 7 bases line up with TRBD2. The germline CDR1 and CDR2 sequences are SGHAT and FQNNGV. With V trimmed by 4 bases and J by 5 bases, 11 bases remained unmatched. The CDR3 contains 15 residues.

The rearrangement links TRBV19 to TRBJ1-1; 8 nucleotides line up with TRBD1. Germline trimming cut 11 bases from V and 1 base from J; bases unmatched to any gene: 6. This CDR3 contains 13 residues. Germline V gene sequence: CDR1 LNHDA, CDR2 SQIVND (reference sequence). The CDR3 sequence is CAVSDRANTEAFF. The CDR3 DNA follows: TGTGCCGTTTCGGACAGGGCGAACACTGAAGCTTTCTTT.

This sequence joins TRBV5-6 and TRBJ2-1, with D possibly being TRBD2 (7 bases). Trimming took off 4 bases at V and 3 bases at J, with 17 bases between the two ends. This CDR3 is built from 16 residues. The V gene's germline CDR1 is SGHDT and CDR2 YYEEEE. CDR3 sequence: CASSNVGGANYNEQFF. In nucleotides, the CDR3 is TGTGCCAGCAGCAACGTGGGGGGGGCGAACTACAATGAGCAGTTCTTC.

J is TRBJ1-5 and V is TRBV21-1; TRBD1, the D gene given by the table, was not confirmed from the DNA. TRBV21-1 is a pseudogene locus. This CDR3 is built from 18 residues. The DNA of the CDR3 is TGTGCCAGCAGCCCACGCGGGACAGCCCCGACGGGCAATCAGCCCCAGCATTTT. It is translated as CASSPRGTAPTGNQPQHF.

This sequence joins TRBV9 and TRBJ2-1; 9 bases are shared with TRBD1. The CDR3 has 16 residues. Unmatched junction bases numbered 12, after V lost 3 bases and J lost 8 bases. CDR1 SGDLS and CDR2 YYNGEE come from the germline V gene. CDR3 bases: TGTGCCAGCAGCGCCACTTCGGGACAGGGAACCCATGAGCAGTTCTTC. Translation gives CASSATSGQGTHEQFF.

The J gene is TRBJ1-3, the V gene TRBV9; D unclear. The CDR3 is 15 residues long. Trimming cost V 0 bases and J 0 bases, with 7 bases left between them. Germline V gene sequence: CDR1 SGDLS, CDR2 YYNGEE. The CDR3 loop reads CASSVGRSSGNTIYF. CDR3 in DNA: TGTGCCAGCAGCGTAGGAAGGAGCTCTGGAAACACCATATATTTT.

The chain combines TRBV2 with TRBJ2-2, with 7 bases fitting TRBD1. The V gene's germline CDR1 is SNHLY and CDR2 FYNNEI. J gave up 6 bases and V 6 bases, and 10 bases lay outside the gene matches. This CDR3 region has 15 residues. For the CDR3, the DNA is TGTGCCAGCAGCCCGACAGGGTTGGGATCCGGGGAGCTGTTTTTT. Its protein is CASSPTGLGSGELFF. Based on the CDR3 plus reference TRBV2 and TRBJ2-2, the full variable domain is EPEVTQTPSHQVTQMGQEVILRCVPISNHLYFYWYRQILGQKVEFLVSFYNNEISEKSEIFDDQFSVERPDGSNFTLKIRSTKLEDSAMYFCASSPTGLGSGELFFGEGSRLTVL.

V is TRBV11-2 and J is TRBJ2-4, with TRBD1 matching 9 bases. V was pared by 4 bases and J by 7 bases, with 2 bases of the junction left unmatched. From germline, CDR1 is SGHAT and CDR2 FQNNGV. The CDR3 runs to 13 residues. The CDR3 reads CASSSGTGNIQYF. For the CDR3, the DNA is TGTGCCAGCAGCTCCGGGACAGGGAACATTCAGTACTTC. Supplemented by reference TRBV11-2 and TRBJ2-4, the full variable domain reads EAGVAQSPRYKIIEKRQSVAFWCNPISGHATLYWYQQILGQGPKLLIQFQNNGVVDDSQLPKDRFSAERLKGVDSTLKIQPAKLEDSAVYLCASSSGTGNIQYFGAGTRLSVL.

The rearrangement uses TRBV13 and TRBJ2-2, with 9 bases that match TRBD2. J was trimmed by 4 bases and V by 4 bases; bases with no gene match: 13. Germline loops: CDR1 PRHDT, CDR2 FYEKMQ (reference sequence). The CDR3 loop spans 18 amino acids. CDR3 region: CASSSSRMSGRSTGELFF. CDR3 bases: TGTGCCAGCAGCTCCTCGCGTATGAGCGGGAGGAGCACCGGGGAGCTGTTTTTT.

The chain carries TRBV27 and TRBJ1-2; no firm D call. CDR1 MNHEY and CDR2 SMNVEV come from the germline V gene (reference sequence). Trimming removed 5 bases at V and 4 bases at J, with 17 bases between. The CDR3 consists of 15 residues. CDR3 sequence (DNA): TGTGCCAGCAGTCCCTCAGGTTTTGTTACCTATGGCTACACCTTC. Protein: CASSPSGFVTYGYTF.

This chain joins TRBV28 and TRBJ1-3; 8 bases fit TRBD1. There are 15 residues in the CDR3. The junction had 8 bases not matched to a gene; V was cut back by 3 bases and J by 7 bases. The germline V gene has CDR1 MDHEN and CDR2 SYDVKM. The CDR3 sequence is CASSLPRGLWNTIYF. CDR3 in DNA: TGTGCCAGCAGTTTGCCCAGGGGGCTGTGGAACACCATATATTTT.